This T cell receptor (delta chain) was profiled in a study of Vδ1+ human thymocytes. Study results and limitations: Around a fifth of thymic delta-chain sequences were Vdelta2, with few Vdelta3, unlike blood Vdelta1+ controls. Thymic TRG and TRD repertoires appeared highly polyclonal.

Extracted RNA was reverse transcribed into cDNA. Pooled V-gene forward primers with one constant-region reverse primer generated the CDR3 amplicons by multiplex PCR. TCRdb re-processed the multiplex PCR reads via CATT. The sample has approximately 25,000 delta-chain clones; around 7.7% are singletons. CDR1 and CDR2 from the germline V gene are TSWWSYY and QGS. CDR3 length: 21 residues. V lost 4 bases to trimming and J lost 2 bases; unmatched junction nucleotides: 25. The sorted cells were CD3+ Vdelta1+ Vdelta2- thymocytes from alphabeta-depleted thymus. Details on this clone: What it binds is unknown.

The rearrangement joins TRDV1 to TRDJ1; 7 bases agree with TRDD2. The TCR sequence derives from a girl less than two years old who had congenital heart surgery. The sequenced material came from Vdelta1+ gamma-delta thymocytes from the thymus. Subset defined: FACS-sorted CD3+ TCRalphabeta- TCRVdelta1+ TCRVdelta2- thymocytes. CDR3 bases: TGTGCTCTTGGGGGGAGTCGGCCTTCCTCTGTATACAGCCAGGGAACCGATAAACTCATCTTT. Translated: CALGGSRPSSVYSQGTDKLIF.